This T cell receptor (beta chain) was found in a study of Ad26.COV2.S vaccination and SARS-CoV-2 variants. Across the whole study: Participants got Ad26.COV2.S intramuscularly, once or twice 56 days apart. Study outcomes and limitations: The study found similar non-spike TCR breadth in vaccine and placebo recipients. It was vaccine recipients, not placebo recipients, who had the higher spike-specific TCR breadth.

Comments on this clone: Its target is unknown.

This CDR3 spans 14 amino acids. Trimming pared 2 bases from V and 4 bases from J, leaving 11 bases between. Germline CDR1 is SNHLY and CDR2 is FYNNEI. The treatment denotes: 15 to 20 received Ad26.COV2.S at low or high dose, single or two shots; about 5 received placebo; per-sample allocation not given. Samples were taken on day 63 after the first vaccine or placebo injection. Immunization relied on an Ad26 vector, which expressed Wuhan-strain SARS-CoV-2 spike. Sequenced by immunoSEQ multiplex PCR; TCRdb stores in-frame clones only, minus some. Of hundreds of thousands of clones in the sample, roughly nine tenths are singletons; the top ten hold roughly 1.5%.

The receptor was isolated from a person between 18 and 59 years old who received the Ad26.COV2.S COVID-19 vaccine or a placebo. The chain employs TRBV2 and TRBJ1-2; D is undetermined. This specimen consisted of peripheral blood, obtained in a trial of Ad26.COV2.S vaccine versus placebo. CDR3 coding DNA: TGTGCCAGCAGTGAATCGGTCAATAGCTATGGCTACACCTTC. Its translation is CASSESVNSYGYTF.